This T cell receptor (beta chain) was captured by sequencing in a study of cytomegalovirus exposure and HLA in healthy donors. There are 15 residues in the CDR3. CDR1 and CDR2 from the germline V gene are KGHSH and LQKENI. V dropped 3 bases and J dropped 4 bases, with 15 bases sitting between them. This clone was seen only a few times. Its specificity is not known. Amplification used 60 Vbeta primers and 13 Jbeta primers. Data came from immunoSEQ multiplex PCR; TCRdb stores just in-frame clones and leaves some out. The table lists about 93,000 clones, roughly 79% of them singletons. Study conclusions and caveats: Association with HLA alleles at 0.05 false discovery rate was found for around 17,000 TCR beta sequences in a later analysis.

The sequenced material came from PBMCs. The V and J genes are TRBV18 and TRBJ2-5, with D possibly TRBD2 on 5 matching bases. This receptor was identified in a young man in good health and CMV-seronegative. The CDR3 bases are TGTGCCAGCTCACCCCCCGCCCGGGGTGGAGAGACCCAGTACTTC. Its translation: CASSPPARGGETQYF.